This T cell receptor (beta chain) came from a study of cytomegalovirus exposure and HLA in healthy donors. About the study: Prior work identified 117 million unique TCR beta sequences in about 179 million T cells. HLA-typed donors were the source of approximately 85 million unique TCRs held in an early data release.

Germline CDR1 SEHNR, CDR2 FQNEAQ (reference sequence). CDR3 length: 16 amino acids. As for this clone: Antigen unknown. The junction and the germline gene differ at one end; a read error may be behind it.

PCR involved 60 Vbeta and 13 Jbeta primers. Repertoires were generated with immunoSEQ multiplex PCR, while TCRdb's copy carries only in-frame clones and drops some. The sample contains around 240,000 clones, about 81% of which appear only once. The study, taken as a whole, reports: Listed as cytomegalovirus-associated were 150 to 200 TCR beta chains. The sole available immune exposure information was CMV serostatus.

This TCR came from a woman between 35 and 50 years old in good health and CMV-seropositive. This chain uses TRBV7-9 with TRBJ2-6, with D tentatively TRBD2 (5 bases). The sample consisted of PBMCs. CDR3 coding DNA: TGTTCCAGCACCTCCTTGAAGGGAGCTGGGGCCAACGTCCTGACTTTC. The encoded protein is CSSTSLKGAGANVLTF.